Reported below is one T cell receptor beta chain. The antigen remains unidentified. This CDR3 is built from 14 residues. V lost 4 bases and J lost 2, with 13 bases in between. The germline V gene has CDR1 SGHDT and CDR2 YYEEEE. This entry comes from a study of blood T cells in healthy people across ages. General observations from the study: Donor CMV status was unknown, possibly confounding expanded clonotype changes. Comparison with aged donors showed that long-lived donors had more naive CD4+ cells and higher diversity. Per million T cells, TCR beta diversity dropped about linearly as age rose.

The authors ran a second PCR of about 7 to 12 cycles using a sample-barcoded 5' primer and a J-beta primer mix. TCRdb called the 5' RACE reads again in MiXCR, with one record for every CDR3 protein. The data hold about 320,000 distinct CDR3 sequences, with roughly 26% observed a single time. Isolation of PBMCs gave at least 7 million cells per sample. This clonotype originated in a woman aged 70 to 79 in good health. What was sequenced was blood. J is TRBJ2-7 and V is TRBV5-6; D remains unclear. As DNA, the CDR3 is TGTGCCAGCAGCGGCGAGTTCGGAGCCTACGAGCAGTACTTC. As protein: CASSGEFGAYEQYF. Based on the CDR3 plus reference TRBV5-6 and TRBJ2-7, the full variable domain is DAGVTQSPTHLIKTRGQQVTLRCSPKSGHDTVSWYQQALGQGPQFIFQYYEEEERQRGNFPDRFSGHQFPNYSSELNVNALLLGDSALYLCASSGEFGAYEQYFGPGTRLTVT.